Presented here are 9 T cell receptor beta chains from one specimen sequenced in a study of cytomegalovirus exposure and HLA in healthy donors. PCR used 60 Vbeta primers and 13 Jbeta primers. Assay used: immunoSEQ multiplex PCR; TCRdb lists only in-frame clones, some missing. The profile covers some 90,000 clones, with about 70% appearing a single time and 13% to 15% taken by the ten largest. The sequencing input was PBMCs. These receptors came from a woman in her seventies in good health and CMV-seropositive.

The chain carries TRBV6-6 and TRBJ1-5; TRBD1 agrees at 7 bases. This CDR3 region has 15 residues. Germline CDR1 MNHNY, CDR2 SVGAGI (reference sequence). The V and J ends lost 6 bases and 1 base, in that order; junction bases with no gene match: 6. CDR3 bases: TGTGCCAGCAGAGAGACAGGGTCGAGCAATCAGCCCCAGCATTTT. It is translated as CASRETGSSNQPQHF.

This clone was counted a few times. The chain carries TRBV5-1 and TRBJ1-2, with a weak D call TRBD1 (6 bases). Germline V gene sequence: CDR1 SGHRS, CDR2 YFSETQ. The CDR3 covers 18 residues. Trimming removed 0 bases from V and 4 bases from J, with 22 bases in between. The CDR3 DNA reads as TGCGCCAGCAGCTTGGGCCACAGGGCCGTAAATTCATCCTATGGCTACACCTTC. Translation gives CASSLGHRAVNSSYGYTF.

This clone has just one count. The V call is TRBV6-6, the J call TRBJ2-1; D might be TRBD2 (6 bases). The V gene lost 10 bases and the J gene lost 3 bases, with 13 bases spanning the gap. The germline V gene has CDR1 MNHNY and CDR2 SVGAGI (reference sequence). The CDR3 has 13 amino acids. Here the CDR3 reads CATTGTVYNEQFF. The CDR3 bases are TGTGCCACCACCGGGACTGTCTACAATGAGCAGTTCTTC.

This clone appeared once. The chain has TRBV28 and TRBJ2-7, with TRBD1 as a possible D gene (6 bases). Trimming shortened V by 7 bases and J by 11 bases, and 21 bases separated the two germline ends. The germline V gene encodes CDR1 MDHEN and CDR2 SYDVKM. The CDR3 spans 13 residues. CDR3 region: CASISGEGGRKYF. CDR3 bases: TGTGCCAGCATAAGTGGGGAAGGGGGAAGAAAGTACTTC. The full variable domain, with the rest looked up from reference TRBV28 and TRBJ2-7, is DVKVTQSSRYLVKRTGEKVFLECVQDMDHENMFWYRQDPGLGLRLIYFSYDVKMKEKGDIPEGYSVSREKKERFSLILESASTNQTSMYLCASISGEGGRKYFGPGTRLTVT.

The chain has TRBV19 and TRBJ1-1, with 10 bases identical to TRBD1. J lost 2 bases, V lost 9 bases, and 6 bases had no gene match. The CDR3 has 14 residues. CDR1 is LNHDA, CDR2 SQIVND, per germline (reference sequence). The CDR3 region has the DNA TGTGCCAGCCACGACAGGGGGCGAAACACTGAAGCTTTCTTT. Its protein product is CASHDRGRNTEAFF. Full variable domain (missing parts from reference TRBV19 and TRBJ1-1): DGGITQSPKYLFRKEGQNVTLSCEQNLNHDAMYWYRQDPGQGLRLIYYSQIVNDFQKGDIAEGYSVSREKKESFPLTVTSAQKNPTAFYLCASHDRGRNTEAFFGQGTRLTVV.

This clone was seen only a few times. The DNA for the CDR3 is TGTGCCAGCAGTTTCCATAGGGGTGCCGGGGAGCTGTTTTTT. Translating gives CASSFHRGAGELFF. V usage is TRBV28 and J usage is TRBJ2-2, with TRBD1 as a possible D gene (5 bases). CDR1 is MDHEN and CDR2 is SYDVKM in the germline V gene. The V end was cut by 3 bases, the J end by 6 bases, with 11 bases between. CDR3 length: 14 amino acids.

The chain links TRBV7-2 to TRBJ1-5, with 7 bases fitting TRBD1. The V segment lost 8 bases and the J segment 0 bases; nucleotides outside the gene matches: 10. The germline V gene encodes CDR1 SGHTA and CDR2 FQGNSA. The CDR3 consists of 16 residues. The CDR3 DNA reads TGTGCCAGCTTTAGCGGGACAGAATTTAGCAATCAGCCCCAGCATTTT. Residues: CASFSGTEFSNQPQHF.

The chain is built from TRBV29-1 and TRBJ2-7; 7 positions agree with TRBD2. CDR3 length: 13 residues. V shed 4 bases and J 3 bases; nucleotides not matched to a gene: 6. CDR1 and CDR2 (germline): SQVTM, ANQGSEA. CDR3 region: CSVGASGGYEQYF. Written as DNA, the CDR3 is TGCAGCGTTGGGGCTAGCGGCGGCTACGAGCAGTACTTC.

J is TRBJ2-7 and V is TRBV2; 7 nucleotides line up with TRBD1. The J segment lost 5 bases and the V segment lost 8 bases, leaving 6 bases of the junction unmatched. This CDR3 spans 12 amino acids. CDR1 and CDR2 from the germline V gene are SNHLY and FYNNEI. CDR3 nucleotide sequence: TGTGCCAGCTGGACAGGTTGGAACGAGCAGTACTTC. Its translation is CASWTGWNEQYF.